This entry lists 24 T cell receptor beta chains sequenced from one sample in a study of radiotherapy plus CTLA-4 blockade in lung cancer. TCRdb's table, derived via immunoSEQ multiplex PCR, lists solely in-frame clones and lacks some. The sample comprises tens of thousands of clones, around 68% of which are singletons, and 6.5% to 9.5% rests with the top ten. Sample: peripheral blood, taken from a patient treated with radiotherapy plus ipilimumab. These receptors were collected from a human donor with non-small cell lung cancer whose response to radiotherapy plus ipilimumab could not be evaluated.

The table lists this clone with a count of one. This chain connects TRBV27 to TRBJ1-2; D not resolved. V lost 4 bases and J 3 bases, leaving 12 bases between the germline ends. The CDR3 loop spans 14 amino acids. Germline V gene data show CDR1 as MNHEY and CDR2 as SMNVEV (reference sequence). CDR3 sequence: CASSSRERDYGYTF. The CDR3 DNA reads as TGTGCCAGCAGTTCCCGGGAAAGGGACTATGGCTACACCTTC.

This clone was seen at least ten times. The chain is built from TRBV5-4 and TRBJ1-1, with TRBD1 as a possible D gene (5 bases). The germline V and J ends were trimmed by 0 bases and 2 bases, with 8 bases remaining between them. CDR3 length: 14 amino acids. Germline assignment: CDR1 SGHNT and CDR2 YYREEE (reference sequence). The DNA for the CDR3 is TGTGCCAGCAGCTTGGGACAGATAAACACTGAAGCTTTCTTT. It is translated as CASSLGQINTEAFF.

The rearrangement links TRBV15 to TRBJ2-7; 9 bases align to TRBD2. With 8 bases clipped from V and 2 bases from J, the junction kept 4 bases outside the gene matches. This CDR3 spans 13 amino acids. Looked up from germline, CDR1 is LNHNV and CDR2 is YYDKDF (reference sequence). CDR3 DNA: TGTGCCACCTCTAGCGGGGCTACCTACGAGCAGTACTTC. Its protein product is CATSSGATYEQYF.

The chain joins TRBV27 to TRBJ2-1, with 7 nucleotides matching TRBD2. This CDR3 has 11 amino acids. V trimming: 6 bases; J trimming: 10 bases; junction bases outside the gene matches: 3. Germline lookup yields CDR1 MNHEY and CDR2 SMNVEV (reference sequence). The CDR3 nucleotides are TGTGCCAGCAGGACTAGCCTGGAGCAGTTCTTC. Amino acids: CASRTSLEQFF.

The chain couples TRBV19 to TRBJ2-5, with a weak D call TRBD1 (6 bases). V was trimmed by 1 base and J by 5 bases, leaving 14 bases between them. CDR1 is LNHDA and CDR2 is SQIVND in the germline V gene (reference sequence). The CDR3 runs 15 residues. This chain's CDR3 is CASSIGPGDVETQYF. DNA for the CDR3: TGTGCCAGTAGTATAGGGCCAGGGGACGTGGAGACCCAGTACTTC.

This chain connects TRBV7-6 to TRBJ2-1, with 15 bases aligning to TRBD2. From germline, CDR1 is SGHVS and CDR2 FNYEAQ. V trimming: 0 bases; J trimming: 6 bases; junction bases outside the gene matches: 3. CDR3 size: 17 residues. The chain's CDR3 is CASSLAKGLAGGNEQFF. CDR3 in DNA: TGTGCCAGCAGCTTAGCAAAGGGACTAGCGGGGGGCAATGAGCAGTTCTTC.

This sequence joins TRBV9 and TRBJ1-5; D is undetermined. V lost 3 bases, J lost 2 bases, and 3 bases lay in between. Germline V gene lookup returns CDR1 SGDLS and CDR2 YYNGEE. This CDR3 region has 12 residues. CDR3 coding DNA: TGTGCCAGCAGCGCGGGCAATCAGCCCCAGCATTTT. This translates into CASSAGNQPQHF.

This chain links TRBV4-2 with TRBJ2-2; 8 bases match TRBD1. After removal of 0 bases from V and 7 bases from J, the junction contained 7 bases not matched to a gene. Germline V gives CDR1 LGHNA, CDR2 YNFKEQ. The CDR3 totals 16 residues. CDR3 nucleotide sequence: TGTGCCAGCAGCCAAGATCGGGCAGGGACAGGCGGGGAGCTGTTTTTT. Residues: CASSQDRAGTGGELFF.

This clone has more than one count but fewer than ten. The chain is built from TRBV6-5 and TRBJ2-7; D unresolved. The length of the CDR3 is 13 residues. V lost 6 bases to trimming and J lost 3 bases, with 12 bases between them. Looked up from germline, CDR1 is MNHEY and CDR2 is SVGAGI. CDR3 sequence: CASRPSYSYEQYF. CDR3 DNA: TGTGCCAGCAGACCTTCGTACAGCTACGAGCAGTACTTC.

Worth noting for this clone: This same CDR3 is encoded by further DNA sequences in the sample. This chain connects TRBV7-3 to TRBJ2-1, with TRBD2 identical over 10 bases. CDR1 is SGHTA and CDR2 is FQGTGA in the germline V gene. Trimming took 6 bases from V and 5 from J; bases not matched to a gene: 4. The CDR3 totals 14 residues. The CDR3 DNA follows: TGTGCCAGCAGTTTAGCGGGAGGAGACAATGAGCAGTTCTTC. It specifies CASSLAGGDNEQFF.

The V and J genes are TRBV18 and TRBJ1-2; a possible D gene is TRBD1 (5 bases). Per the germline V gene, CDR1 is KGHSH and CDR2 is LQKENI. The V end was cut by 3 bases, the J end by 2 bases, with 10 bases between. The CDR3 contains 14 residues. The chain's CDR3 is CASSPSGGNYGYTF. The CDR3 bases are TGTGCCAGCTCACCCTCGGGGGGGAACTATGGCTACACCTTC.

The CDR3 protein is CASSFRGESNTIYF. The DNA for the CDR3 is TGTGCCAGCAGCTTTCGGGGGGAGTCGAACACCATATATTTT. The chain links TRBV7-9 to TRBJ1-3, with a possible D match to TRBD1 (5 bases). CDR3 size: 14 residues. Trimming took off 3 bases at V and 7 bases at J, with 13 bases between the two ends. Germline values: CDR1 SEHNR, CDR2 FQNEAQ (reference sequence).

This clone has more than one count but fewer than ten. The chain carries TRBV5-8 and TRBJ1-1; D uncertain. V lost 1 base and J 0 bases, leaving 10 bases between the germline ends. Germline V gene data show CDR1 as SGHTS and CDR2 as YDEGEE. This CDR3 spans 15 amino acids. CDR3 amino acids: CASSLLFRLNTEAFF. Written as DNA, the CDR3 is TGTGCCAGCAGCTTGCTATTTCGGTTGAACACTGAAGCTTTCTTT.

This chain connects TRBV30 to TRBJ2-7, with 7 bases fitting TRBD2. Germline V gene data show CDR1 as GTSNPN and CDR2 as SVGIG (reference sequence). J lost 3 bases, V lost 3 bases, and 5 bases had no gene match. The length of the CDR3 is 13 residues. CDR3 DNA: TGTGCCTGGAGCTTGGGGAGGGGCTACGAGCAGTACTTC. It yields the protein CAWSLGRGYEQYF. The full variable domain, completed using reference TRBV30 and TRBJ2-7, is SQTIHQWPATLVQPVGSPLSLECTVEGTSNPNLYWYRQAAGRGLQLLFYSVGIGQISSEVPQNLSASRPQDRQFILSSKKLLLSDSGFYLCAWSLGRGYEQYFGPGTRLTVT.

The chain recombines TRBV15 with TRBJ2-5; TRBD2 aligns across 9 bases. The CDR3 length is 14 residues. The ends lost 3 bases at V and 4 bases at J; junction bases unmatched: 3. In germline, CDR1 is LNHNV, CDR2 YYDKDF (reference sequence). The CDR3 DNA reads as TGTGCCACCAGCAGCCTACTAGCGGGAGAGACCCAGTACTTC. This codes for CATSSLLAGETQYF. Drawing the rest from reference TRBV15 and TRBJ2-5, the complete variable domain is DAMVIQNPRYQVTQFGKPVTLSCSQTLNHNVMYWYQQKSSQAPKLLFHYYDKDFNNEADTPDNFQSRRPNTSFCFLDIRSPGLGDTAMYLCATSSLLAGETQYFGPGTRLLVL.

This clone has just one count. This chain joins TRBV10-3 and TRBJ2-7; TRBD1 agrees at 7 bases. The CDR3 consists of 14 residues. Germline values: CDR1 ENHRY, CDR2 SYGVKD. The V gene end was trimmed by 2 bases and the J gene end by 10 bases; junction bases not matched to a gene: 11. For the CDR3, the DNA is TGTGCCATCAGTGAGATGGATCCAACAGGGGCCCAGTACTTC. It is translated as CAISEMDPTGAQYF.

The chain links TRBV10-1 to TRBJ2-7; D perhaps matches TRBD1 (5 bases). The CDR3 sequence is 16 residues long. V was trimmed by 2 bases and J by 7 bases, leaving 21 bases between them. Looked up from germline, CDR1 is WNHNN and CDR2 is SYGVQD (reference sequence). CDR3 in amino acids: CASSERIQGINVEQYF. Here the CDR3 DNA reads TGCGCCAGCAGTGAGCGAATCCAGGGCATCAACGTAGAGCAGTACTTC.

V and J are TRBV19 and TRBJ2-6; 7 bases line up with TRBD2. CDR1 is LNHDA, CDR2 SQIVND, per germline (reference sequence). Trimming removed 2 bases from V and 2 bases from J; junction bases left unmatched: 6. The CDR3 has 17 residues. The CDR3 is CASSISGGGPGANVLTF. In nucleotides, the CDR3 is TGTGCCAGTAGTATATCGGGGGGAGGCCCTGGGGCCAACGTCCTGACTTTC.

The V and J genes are TRBV7-3 and TRBJ2-1, with TRBD2 matching over 9 bases. The CDR3 spans 16 residues. Germline lookup yields CDR1 SGHTA and CDR2 FQGTGA. The J segment lost 5 bases and the V segment lost 0 bases, leaving 5 bases of the junction unmatched. Here the CDR3 reads CASSLTVSSGDNEQFF. CDR3 nucleotide sequence: TGTGCCAGCAGCTTAACGGTTTCTAGCGGGGACAATGAGCAGTTCTTC.

V gene TRBV6-5 combines with J gene TRBJ1-6; 8 bases are a match to TRBD1. The CDR3 extends over 14 amino acids. Trimming removed 10 bases from V and 1 base from J; junction bases left unmatched: 3. Germline loops: CDR1 MNHEY, CDR2 SVGAGI. The CDR3 DNA reads TGTGCCATCAGGACAGGGTCCTATAATTCACCCCTCCACTTT. As protein: CAIRTGSYNSPLHF.

This chain links TRBV6-6 with TRBJ1-2; tentatively, D is TRBD1 (6 bases). Germline CDR1 MNHNY, CDR2 SVGAGI (reference sequence). The V gene lost 7 bases and the J gene lost 2 bases, with 17 bases spanning the gap. CDR3 length equals 15 residues. The CDR3 coding sequence is TGTGCCAGCAAGCTCACCCGGGACAAAAACTATGGCTACACCTTC. The encoded protein is CASKLTRDKNYGYTF.

V and J are TRBV7-7 and TRBJ2-1, with TRBD2 as a possible D gene (6 bases). The CDR3 length is 13 residues. V was trimmed by 5 bases and J by 5 bases, leaving 10 bases between them. CDR1 and CDR2 (germline): SSHAT, FNYEAQ (reference sequence). The CDR3 DNA follows: TGTGCCAGCAGCCGGGACTTGAACAATGAGCAGTTCTTC. Its protein is CASSRDLNNEQFF.

The chain employs TRBV28 and TRBJ1-2, with a weak D call TRBD1 (5 bases). CDR1 and CDR2 (germline): MDHEN, SYDVKM. There are 13 residues in the CDR3. V dropped 5 bases and J dropped 3 bases, with 10 bases sitting between them. The CDR3 protein is CASSTQGYYGYTF. In nucleotides, the CDR3 is TGTGCCAGCAGTACTCAGGGATACTATGGCTACACCTTC.

CDR3 protein: CASSLAGGADIQYF. In DNA form, the CDR3 reads TGTGCCAGCAGCTTAGCGGGAGGGGCGGACATTCAGTACTTC. This chain connects TRBV7-2 to TRBJ2-4; TRBD2 aligns across 7 bases. The V segment lost 0 bases and the J segment 8 bases; nucleotides outside the gene matches: 4. This CDR3 region has 14 residues. Germline V gives CDR1 SGHTA, CDR2 FQGNSA. Using reference TRBV7-2 and TRBJ2-4 for the parts outside the CDR3, the full variable domain is GAGVSQSPSNKVTEKGKDVELRCDPISGHTALYWYRQSLGQGLEFLIYFQGNSAPDKSGLPSDRFSAERTGGSVSTLTIQRTQQEDSAVYLCASSLAGGADIQYFGAGTRLSVL.